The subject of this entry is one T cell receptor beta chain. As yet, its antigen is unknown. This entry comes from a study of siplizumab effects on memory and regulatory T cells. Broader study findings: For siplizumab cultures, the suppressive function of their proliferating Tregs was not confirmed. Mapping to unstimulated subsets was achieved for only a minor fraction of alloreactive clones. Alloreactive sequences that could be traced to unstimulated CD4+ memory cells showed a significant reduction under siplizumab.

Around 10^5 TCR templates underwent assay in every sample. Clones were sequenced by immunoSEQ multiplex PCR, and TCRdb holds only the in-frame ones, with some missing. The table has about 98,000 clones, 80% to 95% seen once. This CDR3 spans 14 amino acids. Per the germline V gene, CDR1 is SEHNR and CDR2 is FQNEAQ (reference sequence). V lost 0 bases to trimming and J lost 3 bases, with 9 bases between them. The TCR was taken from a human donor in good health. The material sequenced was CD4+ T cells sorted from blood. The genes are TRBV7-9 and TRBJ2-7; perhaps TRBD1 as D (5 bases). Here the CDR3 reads CASSLAQGNYEQYF. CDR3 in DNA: TGTGCCAGCAGCTTAGCCCAGGGTAACTACGAGCAGTACTTC.